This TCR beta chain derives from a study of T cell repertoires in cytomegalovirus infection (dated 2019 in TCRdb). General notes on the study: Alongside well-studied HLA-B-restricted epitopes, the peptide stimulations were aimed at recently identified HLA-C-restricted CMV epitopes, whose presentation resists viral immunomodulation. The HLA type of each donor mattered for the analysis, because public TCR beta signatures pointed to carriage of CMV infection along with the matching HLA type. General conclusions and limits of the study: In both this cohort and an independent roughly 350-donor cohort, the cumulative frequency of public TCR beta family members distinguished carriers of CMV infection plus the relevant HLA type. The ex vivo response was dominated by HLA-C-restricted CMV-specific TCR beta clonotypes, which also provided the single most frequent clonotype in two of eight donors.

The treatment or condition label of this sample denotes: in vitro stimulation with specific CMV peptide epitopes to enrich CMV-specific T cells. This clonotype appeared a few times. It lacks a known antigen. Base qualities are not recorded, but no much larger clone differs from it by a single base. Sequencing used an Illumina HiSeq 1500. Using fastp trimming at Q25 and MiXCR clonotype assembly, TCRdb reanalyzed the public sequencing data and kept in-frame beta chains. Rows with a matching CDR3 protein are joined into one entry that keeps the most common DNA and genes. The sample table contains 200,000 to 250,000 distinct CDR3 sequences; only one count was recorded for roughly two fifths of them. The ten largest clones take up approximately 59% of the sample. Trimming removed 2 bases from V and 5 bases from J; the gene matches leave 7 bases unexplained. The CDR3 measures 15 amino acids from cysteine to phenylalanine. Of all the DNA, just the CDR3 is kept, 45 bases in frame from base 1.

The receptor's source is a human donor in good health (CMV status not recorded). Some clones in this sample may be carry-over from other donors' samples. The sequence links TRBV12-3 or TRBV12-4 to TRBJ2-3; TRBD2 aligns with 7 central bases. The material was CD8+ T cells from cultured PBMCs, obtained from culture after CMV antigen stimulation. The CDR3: CASSLRSGAKDTQYF. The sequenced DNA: TGTGCCAGCAGTTTACGGAGCGGGGCTAAAGATACGCAGTATTTT.